This entry features one T cell receptor (beta chain) sequence. Its antigen is still unknown. This sample's TCRbeta library carried unique molecular identifier barcodes. TCRdb reprocessed the PCR reads via MiXCR and lists one record per CDR3 protein. The top ten clones hold 5% of a sample with 700,000 to 950,000 distinct CDR3 sequences, 15% to 20% of them seen once. This sample is part of a study of T-cell reconstitution after alpha-beta-depleted transplantation in children. Study-level points and caveats: Newly generated T cells supplied most T-cell counts and diversity one year post-transplant. Reportedly, alpha-beta T cells present about two months post-transplant originated from several hundred expanded clones of graft origin. Several patients had high TCRbeta diversity at day 60; it came from surviving recipient T cells and thymic progenitors.

In germline, CDR1 is SGHRS, CDR2 YFSETQ. The CDR3 covers 15 residues. With 0 bases clipped from V and 0 bases from J, the junction kept 1 base outside the gene matches. The receptor's source is a male patient between 10 and 17 years old who had a stem cell transplant for acute lymphoblastic leukemia, so the T cells may come from the graft donor. This rearrangement joins TRBV5-1 to TRBJ2-5; 8 bases are shared with TRBD2. The starting material was PBMCs, mostly from graft donor cells, obtained 360 days after TCRalphabeta/CD19-depleted stem cell transplant. The CDR3 DNA is TGCGCCAGCAGCTTGGGACTAGCGTACCAAGAGACCCAGTACTTC. Translation gives CASSLGLAYQETQYF.